These 19 T cell receptor beta chains were all obtained from the same sample, sequenced in a study of graft-versus-host responses after intestinal transplantation. Antigen specificity for these receptors is unknown. The table came from immunoSEQ multiplex PCR; TCRdb's copy has only in-frame clones and leaves some out. Among roughly 96,000 clones listed, more than 85% were seen once. Material: unstimulated CD8+ T cells sorted from spleen or lymph node cells, obtained before intestinal transplant. These receptors came from a human donor who received an intestinal transplant.

The chain carries TRBV30 and TRBJ1-2; maybe TRBD1 (5 bases). The CDR3 contains 14 residues. Germline V gives CDR1 GTSNPN, CDR2 SVGIG (reference sequence). The germline V and J ends were trimmed by 5 bases and 8 bases, with 21 bases remaining between them. CDR3 nucleotide sequence: TGTGCCTGGGGGGGGGTGTCAGAAGTGGGAGGCTACACCTTC. Protein product: CAWGGVSEVGGYTF.

The chain carries TRBV4-1 and TRBJ2-1; 9 nucleotides match TRBD2. V shed 0 bases, J shed 4 bases, and the junction held 13 bases outside the gene matches. CDR3 length: 19 residues. Germline loops: CDR1 MGHRA, CDR2 YSYEKL. The CDR3 coding sequence is TGCGCCAGCAGCCAAGAAGTAGGCCCGAGACTAGCGGCTTACAATGAGCAGTTCTTC. This translates into CASSQEVGPRLAAYNEQFF.

In its sample, this clone was seen once. V usage is TRBV27 and J usage is TRBJ1-2, with TRBD1 matching 9 bases. CDR1 MNHEY and CDR2 SMNVEV come from the germline V gene (reference sequence). The ends lost 3 bases at V and 4 bases at J; junction bases unmatched: 3. This CDR3 region has 14 residues. The CDR3 bases are TGTGCCAGCAGTTTCGGGACAGGGATCTATGGCTACACCTTC. This gives the protein CASSFGTGIYGYTF.

The chain combines TRBV2 with TRBJ2-1; TRBD1 matches 7 bases. Germline CDR1 SNHLY, CDR2 FYNNEI. The CDR3 extends over 16 amino acids. J gave up 0 bases and V 6 bases, and 8 bases lay outside the gene matches. The CDR3 region has the DNA TGTGCCAGCAGCCCCGGACAGGTTAGCTCCTACAATGAGCAGTTCTTC. Encoded protein: CASSPGQVSSYNEQFF.

The count of this clone is one. The gene calls are TRBV4-3 and TRBJ1-1; TRBD1 is a possible D gene (5 bases). The V end was cut by 4 bases, the J end by 5 bases, with 11 bases between. In germline, CDR1 is LGHNA, CDR2 YSLEER. The CDR3 extends over 13 amino acids. The CDR3 region has the DNA TGCGCCAGCAGCCCAGGTCGGGGGACTGAAGCTTTCTTT. Protein sequence: CASSPGRGTEAFF.

This sequence joins TRBV5-4 and TRBJ2-1, with D maybe TRBD2 (6 bases). The V and J ends lost 1 base and 7 bases respectively, with 18 bases between them. The CDR3 spans 16 residues. CDR1 and CDR2 from the germline V gene are SGHNT and YYREEE (reference sequence). The CDR3 coding sequence is TGTGCCAGCAGCTTGTGGTCTAGCGAAGTTAGAAATGAGCAGTTCTTC. Its protein is CASSLWSSEVRNEQFF. Based on the CDR3 plus reference TRBV5-4 and TRBJ2-1, the full variable domain is ETGVTQSPTHLIKTRGQQVTLRCSSQSGHNTVSWYQQALGQGPQFIFQYYREEENGRGNFPPRFSGLQFPNYSSELNVNALELDDSALYLCASSLWSSEVRNEQFFGPGTRLTVL.

The chain is built from TRBV28 and TRBJ2-3; the D gene is possibly TRBD1 (6 bases). Germline V gene sequence: CDR1 MDHEN, CDR2 SYDVKM. V gave up 6 bases and J gave up 2 bases, with 15 bases separating them. The CDR3 is made up of 15 amino acids. CDR3 sequence reads: CASRKRDTFTDTQYF. CDR3 nucleotide sequence: TGTGCCAGCAGAAAACGGGACACGTTCACAGATACGCAGTATTTT.

The chain carries TRBV28 and TRBJ2-2; tentative D call: TRBD1 (5 bases). Germline-derived CDR1 and CDR2 are MDHEN and SYDVKM. The length of the CDR3 is 15 residues. V dropped 3 bases and J dropped 1 base, with 9 bases sitting between them. CDR3 loop: CASSFPTGNTGELFF. As DNA, the CDR3 is TGTGCCAGCAGTTTTCCTACAGGGAACACCGGGGAGCTGTTTTTT.

A few counts support this clone. The chain has TRBV6-5 and TRBJ2-2; TRBD1 is a possible D gene (7 bases). CDR1 is MNHEY and CDR2 is SVGAGI in the germline V gene. V was clipped by 9 bases and J by 5 bases, with 10 bases between them. There are 12 residues in the CDR3. In DNA form, the CDR3 reads TGTGCCAGTGCAGGGGGGACCGGGGAGCTGTTTTTT. Translation: CASAGGTGELFF.

The gene calls are TRBV27 and TRBJ2-1; D remains ambiguous. This CDR3 contains 11 residues. V dropped 5 bases and J dropped 6 bases, with 5 bases sitting between them. CDR1 and CDR2 (germline): MNHEY, SMNVEV (reference sequence). In DNA, the CDR3 is TGTGCCAGCAGTCTCGGCAATGAGCAGTTCTTC. This translates into CASSLGNEQFF.

The chain couples TRBV7-8 to TRBJ2-1; TRBD2 agrees at 14 bases. CDR3 length equals 14 residues. The V gene end was trimmed by 5 bases and the J gene end by 8 bases; junction bases not matched to a gene: 2. Germline CDR1 and CDR2: SGHVS and FQNEAQ. The CDR3 protein is CASSLTSGGDEQFF. CDR3 bases: TGTGCCAGCAGCCTGACTAGCGGGGGGGATGAGCAGTTCTTC.

The chain employs TRBV12-5 and TRBJ1-2; D remains ambiguous. Trimming removed 0 bases from V and 7 bases from J, with 9 bases in between. Germline CDR1 LGHNT, CDR2 FRNRAP. There are 13 residues in the CDR3. The CDR3 loop reads CASGLVSGFGYTF. The CDR3 DNA sequence: TGTGCTAGTGGTTTGGTATCAGGTTTTGGCTACACCTTC.

V gene TRBV25-1 combines with J gene TRBJ1-1; the D is unclear. The V end was cut by 6 bases, the J end by 5 bases, with 10 bases between. The CDR3 runs 12 residues. Germline CDR1 is MGHDK and CDR2 is SYGVNS. CDR3 amino acids: CASRGGETEAFF. The CDR3 DNA follows: TGTGCCAGCAGAGGCGGAGAAACTGAAGCTTTCTTT.

The rearrangement links TRBV7-6 to TRBJ1-3; D perhaps matches TRBD1 (5 bases). This CDR3 spans 12 amino acids. Deletions cut 5 bases from V and 5 bases from J, with 7 bases between. Germline CDR1 reads SGHVS; CDR2 reads FNYEAQ. CDR3 in amino acids: CASSQDRNTIYF. The DNA of the CDR3 is TGTGCCAGCAGCCAGGACAGAAACACCATATATTTT. Drawing the rest from reference TRBV7-6 and TRBJ1-3, the complete variable domain is GAGVSQSPRYKVTKRGQDVALRCDPISGHVSLYWYRQALGQGPEFLTYFNYEAQQDKSGLPNDRFSAERPEGSISTLTIQRTEQRDSAMYRCASSQDRNTIYFGEGSWLTVV.

The chain employs TRBV6-1 and TRBJ2-5, with 8 bases fitting TRBD2. The J call is in doubt because the DNA end fits TRBJ2-7 better. The germline gives CDR1 MNHNS, CDR2 SASEGT. This CDR3 comprises 13 residues. The CDR3 spells CASRPTSGYEQYF. In DNA, the CDR3 is TGTGCCAGCAGGCCAACTAGCGGTTACGAGCAGTACTTC.

The genes are TRBV28 and TRBJ2-1; D possibly corresponds to TRBD2 (6 bases). Germline CDR1 and CDR2: MDHEN and SYDVKM. The V gene lost 5 bases and the J gene lost 10 bases, with 21 bases spanning the gap. The CDR3 consists of 15 residues. The CDR3 here is CASSPWTTAIGEQFF. The DNA for the CDR3 is TGTGCCAGCAGTCCTTGGACTACCGCAATAGGAGAGCAGTTCTTC.

The genes are TRBV7-9 and TRBJ1-3, with D unresolved. V lost 7 bases and J lost 1, with 20 bases in between. Looked up from germline, CDR1 is SEHNR and CDR2 is FQNEAQ (reference sequence). The CDR3 contains 17 residues. The CDR3: CASTWKRTEASGNTIYF. The CDR3 nucleotides are TGTGCCAGCACTTGGAAAAGAACAGAAGCTTCTGGAAACACCATATATTTT. The entire variable domain, with the rest obtained from reference TRBV7-9 and TRBJ1-3, is as follows: DTGVSQNPRHKITKRGQNVTFRCDPISEHNRLYWYRQTLGQGPEFLTYFQNEAQLEKSRLLSDRFSAERPKGSFSTLEIQRTEQGDSAMYLCASTWKRTEASGNTIYFGEGSWLTVV.

The J gene is TRBJ2-7, the V gene TRBV30; 12 nucleotides line up with TRBD1. The V gene end was trimmed by 2 bases and the J gene end by 5 bases; junction bases not matched to a gene: 4. This CDR3 region has 14 residues. In germline, CDR1 is GTSNPN, CDR2 SVGIG (reference sequence). The CDR3 nucleotides read TGTGCCTGGAGTCCGGGACAGGGGGCGGACGAGCAGTACTTC. Amino acids: CAWSPGQGADEQYF.

The chain recombines TRBV5-1 with TRBJ2-1; unclear D gene. This CDR3 region has 14 residues. The germline V and J ends were trimmed by 4 bases and 3 bases, with 11 bases remaining between them. Germline V CDR1 and CDR2: SGHRS, YFSETQ. The CDR3 sequence is CASSPRSLYNEQFF. In DNA form, the CDR3 reads TGCGCCAGCAGCCCTCGGTCCCTCTACAATGAGCAGTTCTTC.